The 21 T cell receptor beta chains presented below share a single source sample, sequenced in a study of T cell responses to AZD1222 COVID-19 vaccine. Sequencing used immunoSEQ multiplex PCR; TCRdb keeps in-frame clones, though not all of them. The sample consists of fewer than 150,000 clones, 70% to 90% of them appearing once. The sample in question was peripheral blood, obtained 28 days after the second AZD1222 dose. Source of these receptors: an adult who received the AZD1222 COVID-19 vaccine.

V is TRBV4-2 and J is TRBJ2-7, with D perhaps TRBD1 (6 bases). Trimming took 0 bases from V and 2 from J, leaving 14 bases between them. CDR1 is LGHNA and CDR2 is YNFKEQ in the germline V gene. The CDR3 has 16 amino acids. CDR3 protein: CASSQDRGQPPYEQYF. The CDR3 nucleotides are TGTGCCAGCAGCCAAGATCGAGGACAGCCACCCTACGAGCAGTACTTC.

V is TRBV27 and J is TRBJ1-5; D is unresolved. With 7 bases removed from V and 0 bases from J, the gap between germline ends came to 16 bases. The CDR3 is 16 residues long. Per germline, CDR1 MNHEY and CDR2 SMNVEV (reference sequence). CDR3 protein: CASTITRGLSNQPQHF. The DNA for the CDR3 is TGTGCCAGCACCATTACACGAGGGCTTAGCAATCAGCCCCAGCATTTT.

The J gene is TRBJ2-2, the V gene TRBV28, with TRBD1 matching over 12 bases. The ends lost 5 bases at V and 5 bases at J; junction bases unmatched: 9. Germline V gives CDR1 MDHEN, CDR2 SYDVKM. The CDR3 runs 17 residues. The CDR3 coding sequence is TGTGCCAGCAGTCCAAACCCGGGACAGGGGGCGACCGGGGAGCTGTTTTTT. Its protein product is CASSPNPGQGATGELFF.

The chain joins TRBV11-3 to TRBJ1-1; D call uncertain. Germline V gene sequence: CDR1 SGHNT, CDR2 YENEEA. Trimming shortened V by 5 bases and J by 4 bases, and 17 bases separated the two germline ends. The CDR3 extends over 15 amino acids. This chain's CDR3 is CASSVLGLGSTEAFF. CDR3 nucleotide sequence: TGTGCCAGCAGCGTACTTGGATTGGGGTCCACTGAAGCTTTCTTT.

The rearrangement links TRBV28 to TRBJ2-1; possibly TRBD1 for D (5 bases). Germline loops: CDR1 MDHEN, CDR2 SYDVKM. The length of the CDR3 is 13 residues. The V end was cut by 9 bases, the J end by 3 bases, with 12 bases between. The CDR3 is CARLGPNYNEQFF. The CDR3 DNA follows: TGTGCCAGGCTGGGGCCGAACTACAATGAGCAGTTCTTC.

The chain has TRBV15 and TRBJ2-1; D gene uncertain. With 1 base removed from V and 3 bases from J, the gap between germline ends came to 7 bases. This CDR3 has 14 amino acids. Germline lookup yields CDR1 LNHNV and CDR2 YYDKDF (reference sequence). The CDR3 nucleotides are TGTGCCACCAGCAGAGCAGGCCTCTACAATGAGCAGTTCTTC. Amino acid sequence: CATSRAGLYNEQFF.

The J gene is TRBJ1-4, the V gene TRBV5-1; no clear D. The CDR3 runs to 13 residues. The ends were cut back, 4 bases at V and 0 bases at J, with 4 bases in the middle. Per germline, CDR1 SGHRS and CDR2 YFSETQ. The CDR3 DNA reads TGCGCCAGCAGCAGAGCAACTAATGAAAAACTGTTTTTT. Translating it yields CASSRATNEKLFF.

This sequence joins TRBV6-5 and TRBJ1-1; D not certain. The length of the CDR3 is 14 residues. Germline CDR1 reads MNHEY; CDR2 reads SVGAGI. V was cut by 2 bases and J by 1 base, with 8 bases left in between. The CDR3 nucleotides read TGTGCCAGCAGTTACAGCCGGTGGAACACTGAAGCTTTCTTT. Translation: CASSYSRWNTEAFF.

The rearrangement links TRBV19 to TRBJ1-2, with 7 bases fitting TRBD1. With 3 bases clipped from V and 4 bases from J, the junction kept 2 bases outside the gene matches. This CDR3 spans 13 amino acids. CDR1 and CDR2 (germline): LNHDA, SQIVND (reference sequence). This chain's CDR3 is CASSMGQSYGYTF. The CDR3 DNA reads TGTGCCAGTAGTATGGGACAGAGCTATGGCTACACCTTC.

This chain uses TRBV3-1 (or the pseudogene TRBV3-2) with TRBJ1-1; 9 nucleotides line up with TRBD1. The CDR3 has 14 residues. V was clipped by 3 bases and J by 7 bases; unmatched bases: 6. The germline V gene encodes CDR1 LGHDT and CDR2 YNNKEL (reference sequence). CDR3 DNA sequence: TGTGCCAGCAGCCACGGGACAGGGAGGGATGAAGCTTTCTTT. Translation gives CASSHGTGRDEAFF.

The chain carries TRBV6-5 and TRBJ1-1; D gene ambiguous. The V gene's germline CDR1 is MNHEY and CDR2 SVGAGI. The CDR3 contains 13 residues. V was clipped by 0 bases and J by 11 bases, with 13 bases between them. In nucleotides, the CDR3 is TGTGCCAGCAGTTACTCCTTCGGGCAAGAGGCTTTCTTT. This sequence encodes CASSYSFGQEAFF.

V gene TRBV5-4 combines with J gene TRBJ2-6; D could derive from TRBD1 or TRBD2 (5 bases each). The V end lost 5 bases, the J end lost 0 bases, and 15 bases lay between the germline ends. The CDR3 spans 17 residues. CDR1 and CDR2 from the germline V gene are SGHNT and YYREEE (reference sequence). CDR3 bases: TGTGCCAGCAGTCGGGACCCCCCGCACTCTGGGGCCAACGTCCTGACTTTC. Translated: CASSRDPPHSGANVLTF.

J is TRBJ2-1 and V is TRBV6-2 or TRBV6-3; unclear D gene. Trimming pared 3 bases from V and 2 bases from J, leaving 17 bases between. In germline, CDR1 is MNHEY, CDR2 SVGEGT. CDR3 length: 17 amino acids. CDR3 residues: CASSYALGEFPYNEQFF. The CDR3, as DNA: TGTGCCAGCAGTTATGCTCTTGGAGAGTTCCCCTACAATGAGCAGTTCTTC.

The rearrangement uses TRBV29-1 and TRBJ1-1, with a tentative D call TRBD1 (5 bases). Trimming pared 4 bases from V and 0 bases from J, leaving 9 bases between. The CDR3 is 13 amino acids. The germline gives CDR1 SQVTM, CDR2 ANQGSEA. The CDR3 reads CSVARDVNTEAFF. The CDR3 coding sequence is TGCAGCGTTGCCCGGGACGTGAACACTGAAGCTTTCTTT.

The chain has TRBV7-2 and TRBJ2-7; D is uncertain. V was trimmed by 2 bases and J by 7 bases, leaving 12 bases between them. Germline V gives CDR1 SGHTA, CDR2 FQGNSA. The CDR3 runs to 13 residues. The CDR3 sequence is CASSLNGFLEQYF. The CDR3 region has the DNA TGTGCCAGCAGCTTAAACGGGTTCTTAGAGCAGTACTTC. The variable domain in full, with the rest retrieved from reference TRBV7-2 and TRBJ2-7, is GAGVSQSPSNKVTEKGKDVELRCDPISGHTALYWYRQSLGQGLEFLIYFQGNSAPDKSGLPSDRFSAERTGGSVSTLTIQRTQQEDSAVYLCASSLNGFLEQYFGPGTRLTVT.

This clone was seen a handful of times. The rearrangement joins TRBV2 to TRBJ2-1; D call uncertain. Germline CDR1 and CDR2: SNHLY and FYNNEI. This CDR3 has 13 residues. Between the trimmed V and J ends, which lost 4 bases and 2 bases, there was a span of 6 bases. Written as DNA, the CDR3 is TGTGCCAGCAGTGTGGATACCTACAATGAGCAGTTCTTC. Translating it yields CASSVDTYNEQFF.

The chain uses TRBV30 and TRBJ1-1; no firm D call. The CDR3 spans 13 residues. The V end was cut by 4 bases, the J end by 1 base, with 10 bases between. Germline V gives CDR1 GTSNPN, CDR2 SVGIG (reference sequence). The CDR3 here is CAWTLQSNTEAFF. CDR3 nucleotides: TGTGCCTGGACGCTACAGTCGAACACTGAAGCTTTCTTT.

V and J are TRBV10-3 and TRBJ2-5; 10 nucleotides match TRBD1. The CDR3 is made up of 14 amino acids. Germline V gives CDR1 ENHRY, CDR2 SYGVKD. V was clipped by 6 bases and J by 5 bases; unmatched bases: 6. The CDR3 DNA is TGTGCCATCAGCCCGACAGGGGGCAAGGAGACCCAGTACTTC. It translates to CAISPTGGKETQYF.

The chain couples TRBV20-1 to TRBJ2-1, with 7 bases matching TRBD1. CDR1 and CDR2 (germline): DFQATT, SNEGSKA (reference sequence). The CDR3 runs 12 residues. Germline trimming cut 4 bases from V and 8 bases from J; bases unmatched to any gene: 5. The CDR3 nucleotides are TGCAGTGCTACTGACAGGGCGGATGAGCAGTTCTTC. Protein product: CSATDRADEQFF.

This chain joins TRBV11-3 and TRBJ2-3; perhaps TRBD1 as D (5 bases). CDR1 and CDR2 from the germline V gene are SGHNT and YENEEA. This CDR3 contains 14 residues. The ends were cut back, 5 bases at V and 5 bases at J, with 14 bases in the middle. The CDR3 is CASSPQGVEDTQYF. In nucleotides, the CDR3 is TGTGCCAGCAGCCCCCAAGGGGTTGAAGATACGCAGTATTTT.

The rearrangement joins TRBV24-1 to TRBJ2-5; D is possibly TRBD1 (6 bases). The CDR3 consists of 13 residues. Germline CDR1 and CDR2: KGHDR and SFDVKD. Trimming stripped 3 bases from V and 9 bases from J, with 13 bases between. CDR3 DNA: TGTGCCACCAGTGATGGGGATGAGGGGGCCCAGTACTTC. This encodes CATSDGDEGAQYF.